The following is a T cell receptor (beta chain) sequence with its context. The data were obtained in a study of blood T cell repertoires in COVID-19. As for the study in general: Samples came from the United States, Italy and Spain, spanning acute and convalescent COVID-19. The cDNA or gDNA used as material had been derived from T cells, B-cell-depleted T cells, or PBMCs.

Germline V gene lookup returns CDR1 MNHEY and CDR2 SVGEGT. The CDR3 is 16 residues long. V lost 5 bases, J lost 2 bases, and 9 bases stayed unmatched. As processed by the authors: Reference gene primer amplification yielded estimated nucleated cell counts. Assay used: immunoSEQ multiplex PCR; TCRdb lists only in-frame clones, some missing. D and trimming come from the DNA, and the V and J calls and clone size come from that table. The sample yields 200,000 to 250,000 clones, 80% seen once. Sequencing input: peripheral blood. V usage is TRBV6-2 or TRBV6-3 and J usage is TRBJ2-7, with 10 bases aligning to TRBD2. This TCR was recovered from a woman aged 65 to 85 with acute or convalescent COVID-19. CDR3 region: CASSLRSSGGPYEQYF. The CDR3 DNA follows: TGTGCCAGCAGTCTCCGATCTAGCGGGGGACCCTACGAGCAGTACTTC.